There are a few counts of the clone carrying this T cell receptor (beta chain). Germline V lookup: CDR1 SGHDT, CDR2 YYEEEE. The CDR3 sequence is 14 residues long. The V end was cut by 0 bases, the J end by 1 base, with 8 bases between. Generated by immunoSEQ multiplex PCR, the TCRdb table keeps only in-frame clones and is missing some. Among tens of thousands of clones listed, roughly 92% were seen once. The sample originates from a study of control samples from healthy donors and cancer patients. The sample consisted of PBMCs. The sequence derives from a man aged 30-40 years with colorectal cancer. The genes are TRBV5-6 and TRBJ2-7; D unresolved. CDR3 amino acids: CASSLGPQSYEQYV. Here the CDR3 DNA reads TGTGCCAGCAGCTTGGGACCTCAATCCTACGAGCAGTACGTC.